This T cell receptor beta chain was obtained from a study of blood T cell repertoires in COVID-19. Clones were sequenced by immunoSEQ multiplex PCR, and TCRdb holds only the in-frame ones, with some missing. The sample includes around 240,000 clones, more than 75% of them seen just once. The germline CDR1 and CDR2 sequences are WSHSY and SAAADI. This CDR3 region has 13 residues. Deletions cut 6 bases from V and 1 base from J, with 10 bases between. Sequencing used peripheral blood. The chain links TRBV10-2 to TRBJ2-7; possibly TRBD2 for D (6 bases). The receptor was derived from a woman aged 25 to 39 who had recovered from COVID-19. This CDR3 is CASSVLASYEQYF. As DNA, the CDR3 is TGCGCCAGCAGCGTACTAGCTTCCTACGAGCAGTACTTC.